These T cell receptor beta chains were read from a single sample in a study of cytomegalovirus exposure and HLA in healthy donors. The assay was immunoSEQ multiplex PCR, and TCRdb's table has in-frame clones only and misses some. The data show about 160,000 clones, around four fifths seen once. The sample consisted of PBMCs. These receptors were collected from a man aged 30-40 years in good health and CMV-seronegative. The CDR3 runs from the conserved cysteine through the conserved F or W. D genes are given only for firm matches. Expanded clones get a size class; other rows say once, few or many, or leave the size out.

J gene	D gene	V gene	clone size	CDR3 protein	CDR3 DNA
TRBJ1-5	.	TRBV6-5	.	CASSYSAGNQPQHF	TGTGCCAGCAGTTACTCGGCCGGCAATCAGCCCCAGCATTTT
TRBJ2-3	TRBD2	TRBV9	.	CASSVTSGIGQYF	TGTGCCAGCAGCGTGACTAGCGGCATAGGGCAGTATTTT
TRBJ1-6	TRBD1	TRBV25-1	.	CASLEQGAISPLHF	TGTGCCAGCCTTGAACAGGGGGCCATTTCACCCCTCCACTTT
TRBJ2-3	.	TRBV15	.	CATSRDAGTSTDTQYF	TGTGCCACCAGCAGAGACGCTGGGACTAGCACAGATACGCAGTATTTT
TRBJ2-2	.	TRBV27	.	CASSLLFSGELFF	TGTGCCAGCAGTTTACTCTTTTCGGGGGAGCTGTTTTTT
TRBJ1-1	TRBD1	TRBV28	.	CASSPRLDRDGFF	TGTGCCAGCAGTCCTAGGCTCGACAGGGATGGTTTCTTT
TRBJ2-7	.	TRBV28	.	CASSSVGGLLREQYF	TGTGCCAGCAGTTCCGTGGGGGGTCTTTTAAGGGAGCAGTACTTC
TRBJ1-5	TRBD1	TRBV2	.	CASSVSGTGFNQPQHF	TGTGCCAGCAGTGTATCTGGGACAGGTTTTAATCAGCCCCAGCATTTT
TRBJ2-3	TRBD1	TRBV27	.	CASSPRTGTDTQYF	TGTGCCAGCAGTCCCAGGACAGGGACAGATACGCAGTATTTT
TRBJ1-2	.	TRBV28	.	CASNRDYGYTF	TGTGCCAGTAACAGGGATTATGGCTACACCTTC
TRBJ2-7	.	TRBV5-4	.	CASSPWDKYEQYF	TGTGCCAGCAGCCCTTGGGACAAATACGAGCAGTACTTC
TRBJ2-2	TRBD1	TRBV4-1	.	CASSQEGQFTGELFF	TGCGCCAGCAGCCAAGAGGGACAGTTCACCGGGGAGCTGTTTTTT
TRBJ2-7	.	TRBV4-3	.	CASSHSSGGGQYF	TGCGCCAGCAGCCATTCTTCCGGGGGAGGGCAGTACTTC
TRBJ1-5	TRBD1	TRBV19	few	CASSIDLRGPQPQHF	TGTGCCAGTAGTATAGATCTCAGGGGGCCTCAGCCCCAGCATTTT
TRBJ2-7	TRBD2	TRBV7-2	.	CASSGDSGRYEQYF	TGTGCCAGCAGCGGCGATAGCGGGAGATACGAGCAGTACTTC
TRBJ2-7	.	TRBV18	.	CASSPPFQGYEQYF	TGTGCCAGCTCACCACCCTTTCAGGGCTACGAGCAGTACTTC
TRBJ2-3	TRBD2	TRBV29-1	once	CSVGASGYTDTQYF	TGCAGCGTTGGGGCTAGCGGTTACACAGATACGCAGTATTTT
TRBJ2-1	.	TRBV30	.	CAWSVYSRSSYNEQFF	TGTGCCTGGAGTGTTTATAGCAGAAGCTCCTACAATGAGCAGTTCTTC
TRBJ2-1	.	TRBV4-1	.	CASSQNDRYNEQFF	TGCGCCAGCAGCCAAAATGACAGATACAATGAGCAGTTCTTC
TRBJ2-3	.	TRBV5-4	.	CASSLGLSTDTQYF	TGTGCCAGCAGCTTGGGACTAAGCACAGATACGCAGTATTTT
TRBJ2-7	TRBD1	TRBV29-1	.	CSVGGTGISISYEQYF	TGCAGCGTTGGCGGGACAGGCATATCAATCAGCTACGAGCAGTACTTC
TRBJ2-4	.	TRBV29-1	.	CSVEGQNGDIQGF	TGCAGCGTTGAGGGACAAAACGGAGACATTCAGGGCTTC
TRBJ1-4	.	TRBV7-9	.	CASSWQNEKLFF	TGTGCCAGCAGCTGGCAAAATGAAAAACTGTTTTTT
TRBJ2-5	TRBD1	TRBV27	.	CASGVRGLETQYF	TGTGCCAGCGGCGTCAGGGGGTTGGAGACCCAGTACTTC
TRBJ2-3	TRBD1	TRBV9	.	CASSEQQGQSTDTQYF	TGTGCCAGCAGCGAACAACAGGGGCAGAGCACAGATACGCAGTATTTT